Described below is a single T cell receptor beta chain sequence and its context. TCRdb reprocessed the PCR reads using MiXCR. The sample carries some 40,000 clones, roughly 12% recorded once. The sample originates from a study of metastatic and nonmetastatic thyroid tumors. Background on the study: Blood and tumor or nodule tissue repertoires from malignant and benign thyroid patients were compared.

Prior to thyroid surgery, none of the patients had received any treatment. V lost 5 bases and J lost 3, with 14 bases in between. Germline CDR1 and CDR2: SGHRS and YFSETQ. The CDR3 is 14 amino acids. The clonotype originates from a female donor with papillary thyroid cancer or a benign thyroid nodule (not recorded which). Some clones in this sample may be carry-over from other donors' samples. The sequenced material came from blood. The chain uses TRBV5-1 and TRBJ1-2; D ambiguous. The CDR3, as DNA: TGCGCCAGCAGACCAAGGGTATTTGACTATGGCTACACCTTC. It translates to CASRPRVFDYGYTF.